The rows below give T cell receptor beta chains drawn from one sample of a study of cytomegalovirus exposure and HLA in healthy donors. Generated by immunoSEQ multiplex PCR, the TCRdb table keeps only in-frame clones and is missing some. The sample lists 130,000 to 150,000 clones, about 70% occurring once. Sequencing was done on a sample of PBMCs. Receptors were obtained from a man aged 55 to 70 in good health and CMV-seronegative. Both conserved end residues are part of each CDR3. The size entry is marked missing in some rows and otherwise reads once, few, many or a size class.

J gene: TRBJ2-2
clone size: NA
V gene: TRBV7-9
CDR3 protein: CASSSPSQTPRNTGELFF

J gene: TRBJ2-1
clone size: NA
V gene: TRBV21-1
CDR3 protein: CASSNTVRCYNEQFF

J gene: TRBJ2-4
clone size: few
V gene: TRBV4-1
CDR3 protein: CASSPPGLAGLSTAKNIQYF

J gene: TRBJ1-1
clone size: NA
V gene: TRBV15
CDR3 protein: CATSGRRATEAFF

J gene: TRBJ1-4
clone size: NA
V gene: TRBV28
CDR3 protein: CASGADHNEKLFF

J gene: TRBJ2-1
clone size: NA
V gene: TRBV4-3
CDR3 protein: CASSQESERGGYYNEQFF

J gene: TRBJ1-4
clone size: NA
V gene: TRBV7-8
CDR3 protein: CASSLTGGGEKLFF

J gene: TRBJ1-4
clone size: few
V gene: TRBV6-1
CDR3 protein: CASSGQDRPWGNEKLFF

J gene: TRBJ1-5
clone size: NA
V gene: TRBV19
CDR3 protein: CASSIGGTGGVEQPQHF

J gene: TRBJ1-1
clone size: NA
V gene: TRBV5-1
CDR3 protein: CASSLDRVLGEAFF

J gene: TRBJ2-3
clone size: NA
V gene: TRBV19
CDR3 protein: CASSMGQGQDTQYF

J gene: TRBJ2-1
clone size: few
V gene: TRBV27
CDR3 protein: CASSFADNGYNEQFF

J gene: TRBJ1-2
clone size: NA
V gene: TRBV6-6
CDR3 protein: CASSSTGGRNYGYTF

J gene: TRBJ2-7
clone size: NA
V gene: TRBV5-1
CDR3 protein: CASSSQESSYEQYF

J gene: TRBJ2-3
clone size: NA
V gene: TRBV7-3
CDR3 protein: CASSLYMGGLATDTQYF

J gene: TRBJ1-5
clone size: NA
V gene: TRBV11-3
CDR3 protein: CASSLDLRGNQPQHF

J gene: TRBJ1-4
clone size: NA
V gene: TRBV9
CDR3 protein: CASSIGGGQLEKLFF

J gene: TRBJ2-7
clone size: NA
V gene: TRBV7-9
CDR3 protein: CSSSLDRFDEQYF

J gene: TRBJ2-5
clone size: NA
V gene: TRBV19
CDR3 protein: CASSIGQGPQETQYF

J gene: TRBJ1-1
clone size: NA
V gene: TRBV14
CDR3 protein: CASSLPGSLKAFF

J gene: TRBJ2-1
clone size: NA
V gene: TRBV7-9
CDR3 protein: CASSRLLGQGDLEYNEQFF

J gene: TRBJ2-7
clone size: NA
V gene: TRBV25-1
CDR3 protein: CASSDSEDRAPYEQYF